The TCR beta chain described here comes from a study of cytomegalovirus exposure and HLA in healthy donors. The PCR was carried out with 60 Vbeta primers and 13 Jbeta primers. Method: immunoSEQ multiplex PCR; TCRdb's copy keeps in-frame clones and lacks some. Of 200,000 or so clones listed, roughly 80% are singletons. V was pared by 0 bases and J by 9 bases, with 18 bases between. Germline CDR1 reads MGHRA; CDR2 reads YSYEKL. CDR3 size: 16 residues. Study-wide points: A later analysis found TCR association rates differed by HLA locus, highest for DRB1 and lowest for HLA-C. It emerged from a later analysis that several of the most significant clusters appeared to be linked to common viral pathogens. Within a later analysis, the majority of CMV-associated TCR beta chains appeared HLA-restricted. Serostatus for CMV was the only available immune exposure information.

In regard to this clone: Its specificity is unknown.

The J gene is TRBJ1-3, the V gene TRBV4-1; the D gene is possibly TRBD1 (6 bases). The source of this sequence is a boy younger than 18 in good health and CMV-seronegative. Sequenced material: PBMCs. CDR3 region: CASSQDPDRNPRTIYF. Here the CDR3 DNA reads TGCGCCAGCAGCCAAGATCCCGACAGGAACCCGCGCACCATATATTTT.